This TCR beta chain is from a study of blood T cell repertoires in COVID-19. Study background: There were acute and convalescent COVID-19 samples, and they came from the United States, Italy and Spain. From T cells, B-cell-depleted T cells, or PBMCs came the material, which was cDNA or gDNA.

CDR1 and CDR2 from the germline V gene are SGHRS and YFSETQ. This CDR3 contains 15 residues. J lost 4 bases, V lost 4 bases, and 10 bases had no gene match. In the authors' methods: Nucleated cell number was recorded as an estimate derived from reference gene primer amplification. The protocol was immunoSEQ multiplex PCR, while the TCRdb copy is restricted to in-frame clones and leaves out a portion. The V and J calls and clone size are taken from that table; D and trimming were inferred from the DNA. This sample has around 350,000 clones, with around nine tenths found just once. Sample: peripheral blood. The origin of this receptor is a human donor in a cohort sampled during active COVID-19. The chain couples TRBV5-1 to TRBJ1-1; 7 positions match TRBD1. DNA for the CDR3: TGCGCCAGCAGCCCACAGACAGGGTCGGGCACTGAAGCTTTCTTT. Translation: CASSPQTGSGTEAFF. Using reference TRBV5-1 and TRBJ1-1 for the parts outside the CDR3, the full variable domain is KAGVTQTPRYLIKTRGQQVTLSCSPISGHRSVSWYQQTPGQGLQFLFEYFSETQRNKGNFPGRFSGRQFSNSRSEMNVSTLELGDSALYLCASSPQTGSGTEAFFGQGTRLTVV.